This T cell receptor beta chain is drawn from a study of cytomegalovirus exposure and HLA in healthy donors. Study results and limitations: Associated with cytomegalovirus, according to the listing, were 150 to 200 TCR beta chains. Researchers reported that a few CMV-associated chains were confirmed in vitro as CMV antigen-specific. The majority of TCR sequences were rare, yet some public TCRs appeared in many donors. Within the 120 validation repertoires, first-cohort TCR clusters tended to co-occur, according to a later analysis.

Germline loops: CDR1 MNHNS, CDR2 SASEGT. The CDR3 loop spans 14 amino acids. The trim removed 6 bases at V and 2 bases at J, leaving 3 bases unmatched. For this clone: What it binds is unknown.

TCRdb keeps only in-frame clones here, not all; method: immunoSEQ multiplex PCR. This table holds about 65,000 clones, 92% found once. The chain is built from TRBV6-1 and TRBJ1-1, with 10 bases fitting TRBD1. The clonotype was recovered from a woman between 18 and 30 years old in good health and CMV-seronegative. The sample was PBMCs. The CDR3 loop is CASRWTGGNTEAFF. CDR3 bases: TGTGCCAGCAGATGGACAGGGGGTAACACTGAAGCTTTCTTT.